The source of this TCR beta chain is a study of T-cell reconstitution after alpha-beta-depleted transplantation in children. This clonotype came up many times. The authors prepared the TCRbeta library with unique molecular identifiers. Each CDR3 protein gets one entry after TCRdb re-called the PCR reads with MiXCR. The table shows approximately 350,000 distinct CDR3 sequences, with roughly 13% occurring only once. The CDR3 contains 15 residues. Per the germline V gene, CDR1 is SGHNT and CDR2 is YENEEA. V lost 5 bases and J lost 8; bases outside the gene matches: 10. The chain carries TRBV11-3 and TRBJ2-1, with 9 bases matching TRBD1. The source was PBMCs, collected from the stem cell graft. The source is a human donor who donated a stem cell graft to a child with Fanconi anemia. CDR3 protein: CASSPGQGSNDEQFF. Written as DNA, the CDR3 is TGTGCCAGCAGCCCAGGACAGGGGTCGAACGATGAGCAGTTCTTC.